Presented here are 3 T cell receptor beta chains from one specimen sequenced in a study of neoadjuvant anti-PD-1 for oral cavity cancer. Profiling relied on immunoSEQ multiplex PCR, and the TCRdb table lists in-frame clones only, not all of them. The table shows about 23,000 clones, with around 26% occurring only once. Noted time point: after neoadjuvant nivolumab, at surgical resection. The material was tumor tissue, obtained after nivolumab (anti-PD-1) treatment. These receptors all come from a person between 40 and 79 years old with oral cavity squamous cell carcinoma.

The CDR3 bases are TGCGCCAGCACCCACAGGGGTGGCACAGATACGCAGTATTTT. This translates into CASTHRGGTDTQYF. The chain employs TRBV5-1 and TRBJ2-3; 7 bases agree with TRBD1. CDR1 SGHRS and CDR2 YFSETQ come from the germline V gene. CDR3 length equals 14 residues. Trimming took 6 bases from V and 1 from J; bases not matched to a gene: 5.

CDR3 protein: CASREGGRGFHTF. CDR3 nucleotides: TGTGCCAGCAGAGAGGGTGGCAGAGGGTTCCACACCTTC. V is TRBV6-1 and J is TRBJ1-2; D unresolved. Trimming pared 6 bases from V and 12 bases from J, leaving 20 bases between. The CDR3 has 13 residues. The germline V gene encodes CDR1 MNHNS and CDR2 SASEGT.

CDR3 loop: CASSKREGLRSYEQYF. CDR3 nucleotides: TGTGCCAGCAGCAAAAGGGAGGGTTTACGCTCCTACGAGCAGTACTTC. V is TRBV21-1 and J is TRBJ2-7; TRBD2, as called in the table, went unchecked against the DNA. TRBV21-1 is a listed pseudogene. The CDR3 is made up of 16 amino acids.